This T cell receptor beta chain was documented in a study of shared clonotypes between healthy human individuals. Study in general: A donor's plate count was three for CD4 naive and three for CD4 memory; CD8 naive had two and CD8 memory one.

Germline-derived CDR1 and CDR2 are MDHEN and SYDVKM. CDR3 length: 15 residues. V lost 6 bases and J lost 0, with 12 bases in between. TCRdb's copy holds only in-frame clones and misses some; the assay was immunoSEQ multiplex PCR. The sample gives over 700,000 clones, roughly 72% of which show up once; less than 2% is in the top ten. A CD45RA+ naive subset and a CD45RA-negative memory subset were split from CD4+ cells. The rearrangement links TRBV28 to TRBJ2-1, with D maybe TRBD2 (6 bases). The clonotype comes from a woman aged 25 to 39 in good health. The specimen was memory CD4+ T cells sorted from blood. Subset of the sample: CD45RA-negative fraction. CDR3 sequence (DNA): TGTGCCAGCAGCCAGATAGCGGACTCCTACAATGAGCAGTTCTTC. Translating it yields CASSQIADSYNEQFF.